This passage covers 4 T cell receptor beta chains from one sample sequenced in a study of sequential checkpoint blockade in melanoma. Here immunoSEQ multiplex PCR was the method, and the copy in TCRdb shows in-frame clones only, minus some. Among around 13,000 clones, around a quarter were seen once, and the ten largest hold approximately 17%. Stated treatment: randomized to nivolumab then ipilimumab (arm A) or the reverse (arm B). The starting material was tumor tissue (inferred from file names), obtained from a patient given nivolumab and ipilimumab in sequence. Receptors were obtained from a human donor with melanoma.

By share, this clone ranks as medium-sized. The V and J genes are TRBV11-3 and TRBJ2-1, with D perhaps matching TRBD1 (5 bases). This CDR3 is built from 15 residues. Germline V CDR1 and CDR2: SGHNT, YENEEA. V dropped 3 bases and J dropped 4 bases, with 13 bases sitting between them. The CDR3 nucleotides read TGTGCCAGCAGCTTGTGGGCAGGGATATACAATGAGCAGTTCTTC. Protein: CASSLWAGIYNEQFF.

This clone was seen a handful of times. The chain links TRBV6-8 to TRBJ1-5; maybe TRBD1 (5 bases). CDR1 MNHGY and CDR2 SAAAGT come from the germline V gene. The ends were cut back, 6 bases at V and 0 bases at J, with 12 bases in the middle. The CDR3 covers 15 residues. The CDR3 protein is CASSYRLYSNQPQHF. For the CDR3, the DNA is TGTGCCAGCAGCTACAGGCTTTATAGCAATCAGCCCCAGCATTTT.

This clone was picked up a small number of times. This chain links TRBV11-3 with TRBJ2-1; 8 bases are a match to TRBD2. The germline V gene has CDR1 SGHNT and CDR2 YENEEA. The CDR3 is 14 amino acids. With 5 bases clipped from V and 7 bases from J, the junction kept 7 bases outside the gene matches. CDR3 nucleotide sequence: TGTGCCAGCAGCCAAGCGGGGGCGGGGAATGAGCAGTTCTTC. Its protein is CASSQAGAGNEQFF.

The chain combines TRBV28 with TRBJ1-5, with D unclear. Germline V gene lookup returns CDR1 MDHEN and CDR2 SYDVKM. There are 13 residues in the CDR3. V lost 3 bases to trimming and J lost 3 bases, with 6 bases between them. CDR3 in amino acids: CASSFTINQPQHF. In nucleotides, the CDR3 is TGTGCCAGCAGTTTCACCATCAATCAGCCCCAGCATTTT.